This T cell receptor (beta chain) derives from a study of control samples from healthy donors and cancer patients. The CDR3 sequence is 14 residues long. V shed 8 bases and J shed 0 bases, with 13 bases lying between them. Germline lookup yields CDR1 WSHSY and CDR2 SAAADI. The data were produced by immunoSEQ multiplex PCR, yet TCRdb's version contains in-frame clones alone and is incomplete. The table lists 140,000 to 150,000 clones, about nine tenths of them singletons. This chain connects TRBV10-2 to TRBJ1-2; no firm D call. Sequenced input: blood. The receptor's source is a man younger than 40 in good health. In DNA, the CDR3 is TGCGCCAGCCTTACGCCGGGGACTAACTATGGCTACACCTTC. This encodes CASLTPGTNYGYTF.